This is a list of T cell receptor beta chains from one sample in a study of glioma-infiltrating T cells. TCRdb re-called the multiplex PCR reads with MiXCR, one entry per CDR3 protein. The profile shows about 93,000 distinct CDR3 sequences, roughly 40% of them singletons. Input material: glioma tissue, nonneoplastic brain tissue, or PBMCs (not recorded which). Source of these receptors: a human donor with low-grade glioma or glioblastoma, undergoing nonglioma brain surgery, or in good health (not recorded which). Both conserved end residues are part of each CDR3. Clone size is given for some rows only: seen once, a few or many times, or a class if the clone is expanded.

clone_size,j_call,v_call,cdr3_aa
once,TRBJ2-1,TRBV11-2,CASSPGQGIYNEQFF
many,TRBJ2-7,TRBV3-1,CASSLRTAYEQYF
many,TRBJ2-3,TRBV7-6,CASSDGTMGTQYF
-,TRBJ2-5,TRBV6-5,CAIKDLNKIFYF
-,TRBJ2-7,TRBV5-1,CASSSTGTGLPYELYF
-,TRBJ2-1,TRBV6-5,CASSYTGGEQFF
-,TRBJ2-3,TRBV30,CAWSKLVGTDTQYF
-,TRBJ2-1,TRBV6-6,CASSFRREGERFF
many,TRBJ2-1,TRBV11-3,CASSLGQRGEQFF
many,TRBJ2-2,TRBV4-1,CASSQLTSGRSRDGELFF
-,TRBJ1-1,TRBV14,CASSQDPGSTEAFF